This entry is about one T cell receptor (beta chain). The record originates from a study of blood T cell repertoires in COVID-19. Enrolled during active infection, Seattle patients were then followed longitudinally. Per the original methods: Cell counts per sample came from amplifying reference gene primers. The data were produced by immunoSEQ multiplex PCR, yet TCRdb's version contains in-frame clones alone and is incomplete. Clonal size and the V and J genes are those of that table, whereas D and trimming came from the DNA. This sample has 250,000 to 400,000 clones, with roughly nine tenths found just once. This sequence originates from a young woman with COVID-19, enrolled during active disease. Sequencing input: peripheral blood.

The CDR3 nucleotides read TGTGCCAGCAGTTTGGACAGGGAGGCTGAAGCTTTCTTT. Protein sequence: CASSLDREAEAFF. The chain has TRBV27 and TRBJ1-1; 8 bases line up with TRBD1. Germline V CDR1 and CDR2: MNHEY, SMNVEV (reference sequence). V lost 3 bases, J lost 6 bases, and 3 bases stayed unmatched. The CDR3 has 13 amino acids.